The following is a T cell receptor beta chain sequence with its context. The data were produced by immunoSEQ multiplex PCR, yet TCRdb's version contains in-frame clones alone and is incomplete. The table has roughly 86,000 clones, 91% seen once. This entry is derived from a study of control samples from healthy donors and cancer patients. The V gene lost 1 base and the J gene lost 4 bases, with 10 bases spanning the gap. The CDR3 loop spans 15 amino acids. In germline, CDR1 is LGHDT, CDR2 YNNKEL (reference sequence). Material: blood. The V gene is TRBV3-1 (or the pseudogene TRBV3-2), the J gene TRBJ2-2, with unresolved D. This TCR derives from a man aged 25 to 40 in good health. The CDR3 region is CASSQVFGLTGELFF. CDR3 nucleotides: TGTGCCAGCAGCCAAGTATTCGGTCTCACCGGGGAGCTGTTTTTT.